These 11 T cell receptor beta chains came from one sample sequenced in a study of T cell repertoires in cytomegalovirus infection. TCRdb redid the calling of the reads with MiXCR, one entry per CDR3 protein. The sample has over 450,000 distinct CDR3 sequences, approximately 11% seen once. The sample was PBMCs. The receptors were sampled from a human donor in good health (CMV status not recorded). Some clones in this sample may be carry-over from other donors' samples.

The sample holds a few counts of this clonotype. This rearrangement joins TRBV20-1 to TRBJ2-4, with 10 bases matching TRBD2. The CDR3 covers 17 residues. The V segment lost 4 bases and the J segment 10 bases; nucleotides outside the gene matches: 19. Per the germline V gene, CDR1 is DFQATT and CDR2 is SNEGSKA (reference sequence). This CDR3 is CSAINLGAWTSGYIQYF. In nucleotides, the CDR3 is TGCAGTGCTATAAACCTCGGGGCGTGGACTAGCGGTTATATTCAGTACTTC.

This clonotype has just a few counts. The chain carries TRBV20-1 and TRBJ1-1; 10 nucleotides align to TRBD1. This CDR3 is built from 11 residues. V shed 6 bases, J shed 10 bases, and the junction held 5 bases outside the gene matches. Germline V lookup: CDR1 DFQATT, CDR2 SNEGSKA (reference sequence). The CDR3 nucleotides are TGCAGTGCAGAAGGACAGGGGGTAGCTTTCTTT. Protein: CSAEGQGVAFF.

This clonotype was picked up many times. The chain has TRBV7-8 and TRBJ2-7; D is perhaps TRBD1 or TRBD2 (5 bases each). The germline V gene encodes CDR1 SGHVS and CDR2 FQNEAQ. V lost 5 bases and J lost 0, with 11 bases in between. The CDR3 length is 14 residues. CDR3 region: CASSHLGPSYEQYF. The CDR3 region has the DNA TGTGCCAGCAGCCACCTGGGACCCTCCTACGAGCAGTACTTC.

The chain has TRBV19 and TRBJ1-5; D gene uncertain. Trimming left V 3 bases short and J 7 bases short, with 10 bases between. The CDR3 spans 13 residues. Germline-derived CDR1 and CDR2 are LNHDA and SQIVND (reference sequence). The CDR3 bases are TGTGCCAGTAGTATGAAGTCAGACCAGCCCCAGCATTTT. Translated: CASSMKSDQPQHF.

This chain connects TRBV5-6 to TRBJ1-5, with D possibly TRBD1 on 6 matching bases. With 4 bases removed from V and 6 bases from J, the gap between germline ends came to 11 bases. Germline assignment: CDR1 SGHDT and CDR2 YYEEEE. This CDR3 has 13 amino acids. Here the CDR3 DNA reads TGTGCCAGCAGCAACGGACAGTTTCAGCCCCAGCATTTT. This encodes CASSNGQFQPQHF.

This clonotype was picked up many times. This rearrangement joins TRBV28 to TRBJ1-1; D remains ambiguous. V lost 5 bases and J lost 10, with 14 bases in between. Germline lookup yields CDR1 MDHEN and CDR2 SYDVKM. The CDR3 sequence is 12 residues long. CDR3 sequence: CASSLWEGGAFF. The DNA of the CDR3 is TGTGCCAGCAGTCTCTGGGAGGGAGGAGCTTTCTTT. Full variable domain (rest looked up from reference TRBV28 and TRBJ1-1): DVKVTQSSRYLVKRTGEKVFLECVQDMDHENMFWYRQDPGLGLRLIYFSYDVKMKEKGDIPEGYSVSREKKERFSLILESASTNQTSMYLCASSLWEGGAFFGQGTRLTVV.

Worth noting for this clonotype: Given a much more abundant clone one base away, this may be a read error. As the CDR3 is not closed by the conserved phenylalanine or tryptophan, this likely results from a read error. The CDR3 region is CASTSGRSIDTQYS. CDR3 bases: TGTGCCAGCACTAGCGGGAGAAGTATAGATACGCAGTATTCT. The rearrangement uses TRBV2 and TRBJ2-3; 10 nucleotides match TRBD2. V lost 7 bases to trimming and J lost 5 bases; unmatched junction nucleotides: 6. The CDR3 has 14 residues. The V gene's germline CDR1 is SNHLY and CDR2 FYNNEI.

The chain employs TRBV20-1 and TRBJ1-1; 10 bases match TRBD1. The CDR3 spans 13 residues. Germline-derived CDR1 and CDR2 are DFQATT and SNEGSKA (reference sequence). CDR3 DNA: TGCAGGAGGGCCGCCCGCGGGACAGGGGATGCTTTCTTT. Translating it yields CRRAARGTGDAFF.

This clonotype was recorded many times. The rearrangement joins TRBV7-8 to TRBJ2-5; the D gene is possibly TRBD2 (6 bases). The CDR3 totals 16 residues. V was cut by 1 base and J by 3 bases, with 15 bases left in between. Germline V gives CDR1 SGHVS, CDR2 FQNEAQ. DNA for the CDR3: TGTGCCAGCAGCTTAGAGAATCGGGAGATAAAAGAGACCCAGTACTTC. The encoded protein is CASSLENREIKETQYF.

This clonotype has a count of ten or more. This chain uses TRBV11-2 with TRBJ1-1; no clear D. Germline V gene lookup returns CDR1 SGHAT and CDR2 FQNNGV. The CDR3 totals 16 residues. The V and J ends lost 5 bases and 6 bases respectively, with 22 bases between them. The CDR3 protein is CASSPWIREKAAEAFF. Here the CDR3 DNA reads TGTGCCAGCAGCCCCTGGATTAGGGAAAAGGCCGCTGAAGCTTTCTTT.

This clonotype was picked up many times. This chain links TRBV19 with TRBJ2-3; 11 bases agree with TRBD2. This CDR3 spans 16 amino acids. V lost 2 bases and J lost 3; bases outside the gene matches: 4. In germline, CDR1 is LNHDA, CDR2 SQIVND (reference sequence). The CDR3 DNA sequence: TGTGCCAGTAGTATAACTAGCGGGAGTTATACAGATACGCAGTATTTT. Its protein product is CASSITSGSYTDTQYF. The complete variable domain, with remaining parts taken from reference TRBV19 and TRBJ2-3, reads DGGITQSPKYLFRKEGQNVTLSCEQNLNHDAMYWYRQDPGQGLRLIYYSQIVNDFQKGDIAEGYSVSREKKESFPLTVTSAQKNPTAFYLCASSITSGSYTDTQYFGPGTRLTVL.